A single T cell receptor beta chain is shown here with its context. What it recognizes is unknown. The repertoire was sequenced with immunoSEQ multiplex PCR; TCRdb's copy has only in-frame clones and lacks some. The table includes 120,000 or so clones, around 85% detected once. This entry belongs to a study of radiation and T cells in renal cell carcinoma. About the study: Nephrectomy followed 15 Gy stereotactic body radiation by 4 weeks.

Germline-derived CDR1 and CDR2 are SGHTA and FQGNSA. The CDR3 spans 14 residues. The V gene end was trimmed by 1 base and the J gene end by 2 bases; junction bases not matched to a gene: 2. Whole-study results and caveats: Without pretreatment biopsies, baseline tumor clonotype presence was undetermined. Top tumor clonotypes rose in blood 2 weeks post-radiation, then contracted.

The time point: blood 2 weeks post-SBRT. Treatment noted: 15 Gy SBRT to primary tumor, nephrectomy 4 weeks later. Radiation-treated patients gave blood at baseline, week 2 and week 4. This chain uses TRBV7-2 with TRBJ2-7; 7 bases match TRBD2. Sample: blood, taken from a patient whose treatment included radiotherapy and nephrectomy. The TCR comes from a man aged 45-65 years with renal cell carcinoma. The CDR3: CASSLEGGPYEQYF. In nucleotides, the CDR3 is TGTGCCAGCAGCTTAGAGGGAGGGCCCTACGAGCAGTACTTC. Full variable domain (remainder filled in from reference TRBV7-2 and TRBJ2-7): GAGVSQSPSNKVTEKGKDVELRCDPISGHTALYWYRQSLGQGLEFLIYFQGNSAPDKSGLPSDRFSAERTGGSVSTLTIQRTQQEDSAVYLCASSLEGGPYEQYFGPGTRLTVT.